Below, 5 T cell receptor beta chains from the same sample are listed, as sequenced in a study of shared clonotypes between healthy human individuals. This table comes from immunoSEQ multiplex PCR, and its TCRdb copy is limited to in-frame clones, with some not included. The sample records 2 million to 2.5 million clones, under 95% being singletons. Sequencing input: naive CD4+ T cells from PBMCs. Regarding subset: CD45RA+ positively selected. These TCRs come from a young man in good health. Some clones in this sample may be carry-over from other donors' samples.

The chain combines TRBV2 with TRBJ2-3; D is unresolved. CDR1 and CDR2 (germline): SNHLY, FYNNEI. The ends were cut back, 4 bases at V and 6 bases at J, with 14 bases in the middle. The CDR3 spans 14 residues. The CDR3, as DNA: TGTGCCAGCAGTGTACAAGGCTCGGAGGATACGCAGTATTTT. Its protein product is CASSVQGSEDTQYF.

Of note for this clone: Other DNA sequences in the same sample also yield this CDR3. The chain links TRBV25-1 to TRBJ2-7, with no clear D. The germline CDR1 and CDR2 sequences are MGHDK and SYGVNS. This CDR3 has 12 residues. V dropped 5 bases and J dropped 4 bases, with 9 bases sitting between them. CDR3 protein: CASSRDGYEQYF. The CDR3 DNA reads TGTGCCAGCAGTCGAGACGGTTACGAGCAGTACTTC.

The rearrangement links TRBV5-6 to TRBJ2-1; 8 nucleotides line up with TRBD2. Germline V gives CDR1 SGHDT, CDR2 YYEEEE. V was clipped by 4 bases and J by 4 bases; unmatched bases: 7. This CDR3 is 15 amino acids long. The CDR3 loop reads CASSTGGGFYNEQFF. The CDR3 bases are TGTGCCAGCAGCACGGGCGGGGGGTTTTACAATGAGCAGTTCTTC.

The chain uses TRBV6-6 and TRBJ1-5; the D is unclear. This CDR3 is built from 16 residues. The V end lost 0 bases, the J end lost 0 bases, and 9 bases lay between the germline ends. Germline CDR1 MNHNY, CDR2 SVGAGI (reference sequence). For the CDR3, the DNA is TGTGCCAGCAGTTACTCGTTTCCCAGTAGCAATCAGCCCCAGCATTTT. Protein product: CASSYSFPSSNQPQHF.

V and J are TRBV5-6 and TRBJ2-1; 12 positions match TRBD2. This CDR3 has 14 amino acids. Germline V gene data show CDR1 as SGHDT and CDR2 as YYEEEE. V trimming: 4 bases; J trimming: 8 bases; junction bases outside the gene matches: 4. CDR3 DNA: TGTGCCAGCAGCACACTAGCGGGAGGTCATGAGCAGTTCTTC. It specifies CASSTLAGGHEQFF.